One and the same sample provided the 8 T cell receptor beta chains below, sequenced in a study of blood T cell repertoires in COVID-19. Here immunoSEQ multiplex PCR was the method, and the copy in TCRdb shows in-frame clones only, minus some. This table holds some 150,000 clones, around nine tenths found once. Sequencing used PBMCs or T cells enriched from blood (not recorded which). The receptor source for this set is a woman aged 25 to 39 with acute COVID-19.

The chain employs TRBV2 and TRBJ2-7; TRBD1 matches 9 bases. The J segment lost 3 bases and the V segment lost 6 bases, leaving 9 bases of the junction unmatched. The CDR3 runs to 15 residues. Per the germline V gene, CDR1 is SNHLY and CDR2 is FYNNEI. The CDR3 region has the DNA TGTGCCAGCAGCAGAACCGGGACAGGGAACTACGAGCAGTACTTC. It encodes CASSRTGTGNYEQYF.

In its sample, this clone was seen a few times. The chain uses TRBV7-9 and TRBJ1-2; D is perhaps TRBD1 (6 bases). The CDR3 contains 14 residues. Trimming took 4 bases from V and 8 from J, leaving 17 bases between them. Per the germline V gene, CDR1 is SEHNR and CDR2 is FQNEAQ (reference sequence). CDR3 DNA: TGTGCCAGCAGCTCCCGCGGGGGGGCACGGGGCTACACCTTC. Translating it yields CASSSRGGARGYTF.

In DNA form, the CDR3 reads TGTGCCAGCAGCGACCTACGGCAGGGGGAAGTTTTATCCTACGAGCAGTACTTC. Its protein is CASSDLRQGEVLSYEQYF. The chain employs TRBV5-6 and TRBJ2-7; 7 nucleotides align to TRBD1. The CDR3 is 18 residues long. V shed 4 bases, J shed 1 base, and the junction held 17 bases outside the gene matches. From germline, CDR1 is SGHDT and CDR2 YYEEEE.

The chain couples TRBV30 to TRBJ1-1, with TRBD1 identical over 10 bases. There are 18 residues in the CDR3. In germline, CDR1 is GTSNPN, CDR2 SVGIG (reference sequence). V was clipped by 0 bases and J by 1 base; unmatched bases: 11. CDR3 DNA sequence: TGTGCCTGGAGTGTAAGGTCCGGGACAGGGGTAAAGAACACTGAAGCTTTCTTT. As protein: CAWSVRSGTGVKNTEAFF.

J is TRBJ2-3 and V is TRBV7-3, with D maybe TRBD2 (5 bases). CDR3 length: 14 amino acids. Between the trimmed V and J ends, which lost 5 bases and 4 bases, there was a span of 13 bases. Per the germline V gene, CDR1 is SGHTA and CDR2 is FQGTGA. The CDR3 DNA sequence: TGTGCCAGCAGCAAAGAGGGCTACTCAGATACGCAGTATTTT. Protein product: CASSKEGYSDTQYF.

The rearrangement links TRBV27 to TRBJ1-2; D perhaps matches TRBD1 (6 bases). The CDR3 is made up of 15 amino acids. Per germline, CDR1 MNHEY and CDR2 SMNVEV (reference sequence). Trimming took off 4 bases at V and 7 bases at J, with 19 bases between the two ends. CDR3 sequence reads: CASSSRQGSFSGYTF. The CDR3, as DNA: TGTGCCAGCAGTTCTAGGCAGGGGTCTTTCAGTGGCTACACCTTC.

The V call is TRBV6-6, the J call TRBJ2-1; D may be TRBD1 (5 bases). With 6 bases removed from V and 2 bases from J, the gap between germline ends came to 11 bases. This CDR3 contains 14 residues. Germline V CDR1 and CDR2: MNHNY, SVGAGI (reference sequence). Here the CDR3 reads CASRDTDTYNEQFF. Here the CDR3 DNA reads TGTGCCAGCAGGGACACCGATACCTACAATGAGCAGTTCTTC.

This sequence joins TRBV7-9 and TRBJ1-4, with D unresolved. CDR3 length: 15 residues. V was cut by 3 bases and J by 8 bases, with 16 bases left in between. Germline V gene data show CDR1 as SEHNR and CDR2 as FQNEAQ (reference sequence). As DNA, the CDR3 is TGTGCCAGCAGCTTTCCCACCTTAAGGAGCGAAAAACTGTTTTTT. Its protein is CASSFPTLRSEKLFF.